This entry lists 25 T cell receptor beta chains sequenced from one sample in a study of Graves' ophthalmopathy and Graves' hyperthyroidism. RNA transcripts served as template for amplifying TCR beta CDR3 sequences. HTBI-primed RT-PCR formed the first round, and a multiplex PCR formed the second. TCRdb used MiXCR to reprocess the multiplex PCR reads, holding one entry per CDR3 protein. The table lists hundreds of thousands of distinct CDR3 sequences, approximately 39% of them singletons. Sequenced: peripheral blood. Receptor source: an adult man with Graves' ophthalmopathy.

The rearrangement uses TRBV7-2 and TRBJ2-7, with 7 nucleotides matching TRBD2. CDR1 and CDR2 from the germline V gene are SGHTA and FQGNSA. V shed 2 bases and J 1 base; nucleotides not matched to a gene: 5. The length of the CDR3 is 15 residues. The CDR3 here is CASSLSEGLSYEQYF. The DNA of the CDR3 is TGTGCCAGCAGCTTATCGGAGGGACTATCCTACGAGCAGTACTTC.

The CDR3 reads CSVRSSGQGGAYEQYF. For the CDR3, the DNA is TGCAGCGTCCGGTCCTCAGGACAGGGTGGAGCCTACGAGCAGTACTTC. The chain has TRBV29-1 and TRBJ2-7; 8 nucleotides align to TRBD1. Germline trimming cut 6 bases from V and 2 bases from J; bases unmatched to any gene: 15. CDR1 SQVTM and CDR2 ANQGSEA come from the germline V gene. The CDR3 consists of 16 residues.

About this clonotype itself: Because it lacks the conserved phenylalanine or tryptophan at the end, this CDR3 is likely a read error. This rearrangement joins TRBV15 to TRBJ2-5, with 10 bases aligning to TRBD2. After removal of 9 bases from V and 4 bases from J, the junction contained 2 bases not matched to a gene. The CDR3 has 12 amino acids. CDR1 and CDR2 from the germline V gene are LNHNV and YYDKDF (reference sequence). The CDR3 protein is CATRLAGETQYL. The CDR3 bases are TGTGCCACTAGACTAGCGGGAGAGACCCAGTACCTC.

In this sample, this clonotype turned up many times. The chain joins TRBV20-1 to TRBJ1-2; D is possibly TRBD1 (5 bases). V dropped 8 bases and J dropped 0 bases, with 10 bases sitting between them. The CDR3 sequence is 12 residues long. Germline V gene data show CDR1 as DFQATT and CDR2 as SNEGSKA (reference sequence). CDR3 region: CSYRQPNYGYTF. Written as DNA, the CDR3 is TGCAGTTACAGGCAACCTAACTATGGCTACACCTTC.

The CDR3 loop reads CASSQGGTGGLTSYEQYF. The CDR3 DNA reads TGTGCCAGCAGCCAAGGCGGGACAGGGGGGCTCACCTCCTACGAGCAGTACTTC. This chain links TRBV9 with TRBJ2-7; 11 bases agree with TRBD1. The CDR3 is made up of 18 amino acids. V lost 4 bases, J lost 0 bases, and 12 bases stayed unmatched. In germline, CDR1 is SGDLS, CDR2 YYNGEE.

This sequence joins TRBV14 and TRBJ2-6; a weak D match, TRBD2 (5 bases). CDR1 and CDR2 from the germline V gene are SGHDN and FVKESK. CDR3 length equals 18 residues. V shed 4 bases and J shed 4 bases, with 20 bases lying between them. The CDR3 sequence: CASSPRVNSEWGANVLTF. The CDR3 DNA reads as TGTGCCAGCAGCCCGCGGGTTAACAGCGAGTGGGGGGCCAACGTCCTGACTTTC.

This clonotype was counted once. Since no conserved phenylalanine or tryptophan closes the CDR3, a read error is the likely cause. The J gene is TRBJ1-1, the V gene TRBV7-2, with TRBD1 as a possible D gene (6 bases). The CDR3 runs 14 residues. The V and J ends lost 8 bases and 1 base respectively, with 14 bases between them. In germline, CDR1 is SGHTA, CDR2 FQGNSA. CDR3 residues: CASSPLTGNTEAFL. CDR3 coding DNA: TGTGCCAGCTCGCCCCTGACAGGGAACACTGAAGCTTTCCTT.

This clonotype appeared many times. This chain uses TRBV7-2 with TRBJ2-7; TRBD1 aligns across 11 bases. This CDR3 is built from 15 residues. V shed 5 bases and J 2 bases; nucleotides not matched to a gene: 5. Germline V gene lookup returns CDR1 SGHTA and CDR2 FQGNSA. CDR3 DNA: TGTGCCAGCAGCCCCCCGGGACAGGGGGCCTACGAGCAGTACTTC. Its protein is CASSPPGQGAYEQYF.

A note on this clonotype: A much bigger clone sits one base away, suggesting this may be a read error. The gene calls are TRBV19 and TRBJ2-5; the match to TRBD1 covers 8 bases. The CDR3 has 16 amino acids. The germline CDR1 and CDR2 sequences are LNHDA and SQIVND (reference sequence). The CDR3 DNA reads TGTGCCAATAGTAGGGCCGCCGGGACAGGCCAAGAGACCCAGTACTTC. Its translation is CANSRAAGTGQETQYF.

This clonotype was observed at least ten times. The chain has TRBV20-1 and TRBJ2-2, with D unclear. With 3 bases removed from V and 2 bases from J, the gap between germline ends came to 10 bases. CDR3 size: 14 residues. The V gene's germline CDR1 is DFQATT and CDR2 SNEGSKA (reference sequence). CDR3 in DNA: TGCAGTGCTAGCCGTGGGCCTAACACCGGGGAGCTGTTTTTT. As protein: CSASRGPNTGELFF.

This clonotype was found a few times. The CDR3 DNA reads as TGTGCCAGCAAATCTACAGGGCTGGCTGAAGCTTTCTTT. Its protein is CASKSTGLAEAFF. This sequence joins TRBV27 and TRBJ1-1; D perhaps matches TRBD1 (6 bases). Germline CDR1 is MNHEY and CDR2 is SMNVEV (reference sequence). The CDR3 extends over 13 amino acids. V lost 7 bases and J 6 bases, leaving 15 bases between the germline ends.

This clonotype was seen a handful of times. The chain links TRBV7-8 to TRBJ2-2; 10 positions agree with TRBD2. Germline V gene sequence: CDR1 SGHVS, CDR2 FQNEAQ. Trimming took 5 bases from V and 3 from J; bases not matched to a gene: 15. There are 19 residues in the CDR3. Written as DNA, the CDR3 is TGTGCCAGCAGCAGCGGGAGGGGACTAGCGAACCGTTACACCGGGGAGCTGTTTTTT. Its protein product is CASSSGRGLANRYTGELFF.

The CDR3 reads CASSKWSRVIEAYSGANVLTF. DNA for the CDR3: TGTGCCAGTAGTAAGTGGTCCAGGGTAATCGAGGCGTACTCTGGGGCCAACGTCCTGACTTTC. The rearrangement links TRBV19 to TRBJ2-6; tentatively, D is TRBD1 (5 bases). CDR1 is LNHDA, CDR2 SQIVND, per germline (reference sequence). The CDR3 length is 21 residues. V lost 4 bases and J lost 0, with 25 bases in between.

As for this clonotype: One junction end does not reproduce the germline sequence, and a read error may be involved. The V and J genes are TRBV7-2 and TRBJ2-7; 7 bases match TRBD1. The CDR3 spans 16 residues. Germline-derived CDR1 and CDR2 are SGHTA and FQGNSA. The chain's CDR3 is CASSQASRGRSYEQYF. CDR3 nucleotide sequence: TGCGCCAGCAGCCAAGCTTCAAGGGGGCGATCCTACGAGCAGTACTTC.

This clonotype occurred a few times. The chain links TRBV9 to TRBJ2-5, with TRBD2 matching 9 bases. This CDR3 is built from 16 residues. Trimming at V came to 7 bases and at J to 4 bases, leaving 14 bases not matched to a gene. Per germline, CDR1 SGDLS and CDR2 YYNGEE. In nucleotides, the CDR3 is TGTGCCAGCGGCCGGGGAGTAGCGGGAGTAGGAGAGACCCAGTACTTC. This encodes CASGRGVAGVGETQYF. Filled out from reference TRBV9 and TRBJ2-5, the complete variable domain reads DSGVTQTPKHLITATGQRVTLRCSPRSGDLSVYWYQQSLDQGLQFLIQYYNGEERAKGNILERFSAQQFPDLHSELNLSSLELGDSALYFCASGRGVAGVGETQYFGPGTRLLVL.

The chain joins TRBV7-2 to TRBJ1-3, with 7 bases matching TRBD1. CDR1 SGHTA and CDR2 FQGNSA come from the germline V gene. The CDR3 contains 15 residues. V lost 0 bases, J lost 8 bases, and 7 bases stayed unmatched. The CDR3 nucleotides are TGTGCCAGCAGCTTAGCAGGGGGCGGTGGCTACACCATATATTTT. Residues: CASSLAGGGGYTIYF. The full variable domain, completed using reference TRBV7-2 and TRBJ1-3, is GAGVSQSPSNKVTEKGKDVELRCDPISGHTALYWYRQSLGQGLEFLIYFQGNSAPDKSGLPSDRFSAERTGGSVSTLTIQRTQQEDSAVYLCASSLAGGGGYTIYFGEGSWLTVV.

The chain joins TRBV25-1 to TRBJ1-2; unclear D gene. There are 10 residues in the CDR3. V was cut by 5 bases and J by 6 bases, with 4 bases left in between. The germline gives CDR1 MGHDK, CDR2 SYGVNS. The CDR3: CASSTDGYTF. In nucleotides, the CDR3 is TGTGCCAGCAGTACTGATGGCTACACCTTC.

This clonotype was detected many times. The chain carries TRBV5-8 and TRBJ1-6; D not certain. The CDR3 runs to 12 residues. Germline V lookup: CDR1 SGHTS, CDR2 YDEGEE. Deletions cut 4 bases from V and 14 bases from J, with 13 bases between. The CDR3 loop reads CASSRPAGALHF. CDR3 in DNA: TGTGCCAGCAGCAGGCCCGCTGGGGCCCTCCACTTT.

This clonotype showed up many times. V gene TRBV12-3 or TRBV12-4 combines with J gene TRBJ1-5; no clear D gene. The CDR3 covers 17 residues. Trimming removed 3 bases at V and 2 bases at J, with 17 bases between. The DNA for the CDR3 is TGTGCCAGCAGTTTTGGCCGAATAGCGGTTGGCAATCAGCCCCAGCATTTT. Translating it yields CASSFGRIAVGNQPQHF.

V gene TRBV25-1 combines with J gene TRBJ1-4; a possible D gene is TRBD1 (5 bases). V gave up 4 bases and J gave up 1 base, with 10 bases separating them. In germline, CDR1 is MGHDK, CDR2 SYGVNS. There are 15 residues in the CDR3. CDR3 in DNA: TGTGCCAGCAGTGCTCTCAGGGTAACTAATGAAAAACTGTTTTTT. This gives the protein CASSALRVTNEKLFF. Supplemented by reference TRBV25-1 and TRBJ1-4, the full variable domain reads EADIYQTPRYLVIGTGKKITLECSQTMGHDKMYWYQQDPGMELHLIHYSYGVNSTEKGDLSSESTVSRIRTEHFPLTLESARPSHTSQYLCASSALRVTNEKLFFGSGTQLSVL.

The rearrangement uses TRBV5-1 and TRBJ1-1; perhaps TRBD1 as D (5 bases). Per the germline V gene, CDR1 is SGHRS and CDR2 is YFSETQ. The CDR3 is 15 amino acids. Deletions cut 1 base from V and 5 bases from J, with 15 bases between. The CDR3 protein is CASSLRVTGGTEAFF. The CDR3 DNA sequence: TGCGCCAGCAGCTTGCGGGTCACCGGGGGAACTGAAGCTTTCTTT.

This rearrangement joins TRBV10-3 to TRBJ1-2; a possible D gene is TRBD1 (5 bases). The germline V gene has CDR1 ENHRY and CDR2 SYGVKD. This CDR3 has 15 amino acids. Trimming took off 2 bases at V and 6 bases at J, with 16 bases between the two ends. The CDR3 spells CAISEPGHGRNGYTF. The CDR3 DNA reads TGTGCCATCAGTGAGCCCGGACATGGGAGGAATGGCTACACCTTC.

On this clonotype itself: A much larger clone is a single base away; this may be a read error. The conserved phenylalanine or tryptophan is not found at the CDR3 terminus, so this likely reflects a read error. The chain employs TRBV20-1 and TRBJ2-5; TRBD2 aligns across 11 bases. The CDR3 contains 15 residues. V lost 6 bases and J lost 5; bases outside the gene matches: 11. Germline-derived CDR1 and CDR2 are DFQATT and SNEGSKA (reference sequence). As DNA, the CDR3 is TGCAGTGCGGAGGTGGTAGCGGGGGGGCAGGAGACCCAGTACTGC. It codes for CSAEVVAGGQETQYC.

V gene TRBV5-1 combines with J gene TRBJ2-5; the match to TRBD1 covers 7 bases. The V segment lost 0 bases and the J segment 2 bases; nucleotides outside the gene matches: 7. CDR1 is SGHRS, CDR2 YFSETQ, per germline. This CDR3 comprises 16 residues. The CDR3 here is CASSLAVGTEQETQYF. The CDR3, as DNA: TGCGCCAGCAGCTTGGCCGTTGGGACAGAACAAGAGACCCAGTACTTC.

The chain has TRBV10-3 and TRBJ2-5; TRBD2 aligns across 8 bases. CDR1 and CDR2 from the germline V gene are ENHRY and SYGVKD. CDR3 length: 12 residues. DNA for the CDR3: TGTGCTCCGCGGGGGGCGCAAGAGACCCAGTACTTC. Amino acid sequence: CAPRGAQETQYF.